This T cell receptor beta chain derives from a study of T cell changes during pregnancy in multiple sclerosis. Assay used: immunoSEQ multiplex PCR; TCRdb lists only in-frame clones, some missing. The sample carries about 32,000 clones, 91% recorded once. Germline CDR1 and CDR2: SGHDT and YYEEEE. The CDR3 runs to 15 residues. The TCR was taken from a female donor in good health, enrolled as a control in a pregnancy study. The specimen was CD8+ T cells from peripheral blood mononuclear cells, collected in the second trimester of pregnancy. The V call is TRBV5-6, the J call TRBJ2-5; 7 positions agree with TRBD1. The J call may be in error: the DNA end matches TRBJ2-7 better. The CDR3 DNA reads TGTGCCAGCAGCTTGCGTAGGGCAGGGGGCTACGAGCAGTACTTC. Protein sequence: CASSLRRAGGYEQYF.